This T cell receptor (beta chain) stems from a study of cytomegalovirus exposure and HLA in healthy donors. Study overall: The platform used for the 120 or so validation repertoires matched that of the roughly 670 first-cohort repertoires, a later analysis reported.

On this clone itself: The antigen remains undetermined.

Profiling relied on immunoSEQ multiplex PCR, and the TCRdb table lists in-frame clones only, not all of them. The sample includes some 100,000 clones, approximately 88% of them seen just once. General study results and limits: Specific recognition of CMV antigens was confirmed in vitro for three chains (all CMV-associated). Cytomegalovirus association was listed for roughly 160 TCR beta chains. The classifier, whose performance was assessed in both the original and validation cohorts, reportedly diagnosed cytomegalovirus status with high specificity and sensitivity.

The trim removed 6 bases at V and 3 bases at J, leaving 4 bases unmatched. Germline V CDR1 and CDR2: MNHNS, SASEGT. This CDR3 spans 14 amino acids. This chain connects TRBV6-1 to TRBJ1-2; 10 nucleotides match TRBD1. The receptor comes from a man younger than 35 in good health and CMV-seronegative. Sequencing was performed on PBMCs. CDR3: CASRPGTGDYGYTF. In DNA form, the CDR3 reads TGTGCCAGCAGACCCGGGACAGGGGACTATGGCTACACCTTC.